These 8 T cell receptor beta chains originate from one sample sequenced in a study of blood T cell repertoires in COVID-19. Using immunoSEQ multiplex PCR, the repertoire was profiled, and TCRdb retains in-frame clones only, with some absent. The table lists approximately 97,000 clones, approximately 90% of them singletons, with around 1.7% in the top ten. The sequencing sample was made of peripheral blood. The receptors stem from a man in his fifties or sixties with acute or convalescent COVID-19.

The CDR3 reads CAWRRTGEAYYGYTF. CDR3 nucleotides: TGTGCCTGGAGGCGGACAGGGGAGGCTTACTATGGCTACACCTTC. The gene calls are TRBV30 and TRBJ1-2, with 9 bases aligning to TRBD1. V lost 3 bases to trimming and J lost 3 bases; unmatched junction nucleotides: 8. The CDR3 loop spans 15 amino acids. Germline values: CDR1 GTSNPN, CDR2 SVGIG (reference sequence).

This chain joins TRBV5-5 and TRBJ1-1, with TRBD1 as a possible D gene (6 bases). The CDR3 is 14 residues long. Trimming took off 0 bases at V and 4 bases at J, with 10 bases between the two ends. The germline V gene has CDR1 SGHKS and CDR2 YYEKEE (reference sequence). The CDR3 is CASSLVTGLTEAFF. The CDR3 DNA follows: TGTGCCAGCAGCTTGGTAACAGGGCTCACTGAAGCTTTCTTT.

The chain employs TRBV10-2 and TRBJ1-2; 7 nucleotides match TRBD1. The CDR3 extends over 14 amino acids. With 4 bases clipped from V and 4 bases from J, the junction kept 6 bases outside the gene matches. Germline V gene lookup returns CDR1 WSHSY and CDR2 SAAADI. The CDR3 is CASSGRGGVYGYTF. The CDR3 nucleotides read TGCGCCAGCAGTGGTCGAGGGGGCGTCTATGGCTACACCTTC.

This clone was seen a single time. The rearrangement joins TRBV12-3 or TRBV12-4 to TRBJ1-1; TRBD1 aligns across 8 bases. Trimming at V came to 9 bases and at J to 4 bases, leaving 7 bases not matched to a gene. This CDR3 is 13 amino acids long. The CDR3 sequence is CASSTGTGTEAFF. CDR3 DNA sequence: TGTGCCAGTTCGACAGGGACAGGCACTGAAGCTTTCTTT.

This clone was detected once. This chain connects TRBV6-5 to TRBJ2-7, with 10 bases lining up with TRBD1. The germline V gene has CDR1 MNHEY and CDR2 SVGAGI. V lost 6 bases and J lost 2; bases outside the gene matches: 7. This CDR3 is built from 15 residues. As DNA, the CDR3 is TGTGCCAGCAGGCGGGACAGGGGAGATCCCTACGAGCAGTACTTC. It is translated as CASRRDRGDPYEQYF.

The genes are TRBV5-1 and TRBJ1-1; 7 nucleotides line up with TRBD1. Germline-derived CDR1 and CDR2 are SGHRS and YFSETQ. The CDR3 covers 15 residues. Losses at the gene ends were 5 bases for V and 4 bases for J; bases not matched to a gene: 11. Written as DNA, the CDR3 is TGCGCCAGCAGGTCGGGAGAGGGGGCGGGCACTGAAGCTTTCTTT. Translated, it gives CASRSGEGAGTEAFF.

The chain joins TRBV5-1 to TRBJ1-3; D not resolved. The CDR3 loop spans 17 amino acids. Germline CDR1 is SGHRS and CDR2 is YFSETQ. Trimming took off 5 bases at V and 4 bases at J, with 22 bases between the two ends. CDR3 nucleotide sequence: TGCGCCAGCAGTTCCGGTCGGCCAGAGGCCTCCGGAAACACCATATATTTT. Its translation: CASSSGRPEASGNTIYF.

In DNA form, the CDR3 reads TGTGCCAGCAGCGTAGGTCGGAGCTCTGGAAACACCATATATTTT. Translated, it gives CASSVGRSSGNTIYF. This chain joins TRBV9 and TRBJ1-3; D unresolved. The CDR3 contains 15 residues. Deletions cut 0 bases from V and 0 bases from J, with 7 bases between. The germline gives CDR1 SGDLS, CDR2 YYNGEE.